The 19 T cell receptor beta chains reported below all come from one sample, sequenced in a study of blood T cell repertoires in COVID-19. Measured with immunoSEQ multiplex PCR; TCRdb has only the in-frame clones, and not every one. The sample lists around 12,000 clones, roughly 84% occurring once. Sequences were obtained from peripheral blood. The receptors here all came from a human donor in a cohort sampled during active COVID-19.

The chain joins TRBV5-1 to TRBJ2-2; 10 nucleotides line up with TRBD2. The CDR3 totals 14 residues. V lost 7 bases to trimming and J lost 5 bases; unmatched junction nucleotides: 5. The germline V gene encodes CDR1 SGHRS and CDR2 YFSETQ. CDR3 nucleotide sequence: TGCGCCAGCGTCAAAGCGGGGGGGACCGGGGAGCTGTTTTTT. This codes for CASVKAGGTGELFF. The complete variable domain, with remaining parts taken from reference TRBV5-1 and TRBJ2-2, reads KAGVTQTPRYLIKTRGQQVTLSCSPISGHRSVSWYQQTPGQGLQFLFEYFSETQRNKGNFPGRFSGRQFSNSRSEMNVSTLELGDSALYLCASVKAGGTGELFFGEGSRLTVL.

V gene TRBV5-1 combines with J gene TRBJ2-7; perhaps TRBD1 as D (6 bases). Looked up from germline, CDR1 is SGHRS and CDR2 is YFSETQ. With 3 bases removed from V and 3 bases from J, the gap between germline ends came to 10 bases. This CDR3 region has 13 residues. The CDR3 spells CASSSYRDYEQYF. The CDR3 nucleotides read TGCGCCAGCAGCTCGTACAGGGACTACGAGCAGTACTTC.

A remark on this clone: Relative to the germline gene, one junction end is altered; a read error may explain this. The V and J genes are TRBV3-1 (or the pseudogene TRBV3-2) and TRBJ2-2; possible D gene TRBD2, 5 bases. In germline, CDR1 is LGHDT, CDR2 YNNKEL (reference sequence). CDR3 length: 13 residues. The CDR3 is CASSQRRHRGAVF. DNA of the CDR3: TGTGCCAGCAGCCAAAGGCGACACCGGGGAGCTGTTTTT.

The CDR3 DNA is TGTGCCAGCAGCCAAGAGGCGGGGGCGTACAATGAGCAGTTCTTC. Amino acids: CASSQEAGAYNEQFF. The chain recombines TRBV3-1 (or the pseudogene TRBV3-2) with TRBJ2-1; the D gene is possibly TRBD2 (7 bases). The length of the CDR3 is 15 residues. CDR1 LGHDT and CDR2 YNNKEL come from the germline V gene (reference sequence). Trimming stripped 0 bases from V and 4 bases from J, with 10 bases between.

Here the CDR3 reads CASSLTVGMTSGGSTDTQYF. The CDR3 DNA reads TGCGCCAGCAGTCTCACTGTGGGGATGACTAGCGGGGGTAGCACAGATACGCAGTATTTT. The chain employs TRBV4-3 and TRBJ2-3; TRBD2 aligns across 12 bases. V was clipped by 6 bases and J by 0 bases; unmatched bases: 16. CDR1 is LGHNA, CDR2 YSLEER, per germline. There are 20 residues in the CDR3.

The chain couples TRBV5-5 to TRBJ1-1; no definite D call. Deletions cut 0 bases from V and 2 bases from J, with 8 bases between. The CDR3 has 14 amino acids. Germline V gene lookup returns CDR1 SGHKS and CDR2 YYEKEE (reference sequence). The CDR3 reads CASSLAWANTEAFF. The CDR3 bases are TGTGCCAGCAGCTTGGCTTGGGCTAACACTGAAGCTTTCTTT.

V gene TRBV19 combines with J gene TRBJ1-2, with TRBD1 as a possible D gene (6 bases). Trimming removed 5 bases from V and 2 bases from J, with 12 bases in between. This CDR3 is 14 amino acids long. Germline V CDR1 and CDR2: LNHDA, SQIVND (reference sequence). CDR3 DNA: TGTGCCAGTAGTCCGGGACAAAAGAACTATGGCTACACCTTC. As protein: CASSPGQKNYGYTF.

The V and J genes are TRBV6-5 and TRBJ1-4; the D gene is possibly TRBD1 (5 bases). The CDR3 consists of 14 residues. Germline V gene lookup returns CDR1 MNHEY and CDR2 SVGAGI. The V and J ends lost 4 bases and 5 bases respectively, with 11 bases between them. The CDR3 here is CASSSPTVNEKLFF. As DNA, the CDR3 is TGTGCCAGCAGTTCCCCGACAGTCAATGAAAAACTGTTTTTT.

CDR3 in DNA: TGCGCCAGCAGCTTGGAGGGGATCAGTAATTCACCCCTCCACTTT. Protein product: CASSLEGISNSPLHF. This rearrangement joins TRBV5-1 to TRBJ1-6, with a weak D call TRBD1 (5 bases). The V end lost 0 bases, the J end lost 6 bases, and 10 bases lay between the germline ends. The CDR3 length is 15 residues. Germline V lookup: CDR1 SGHRS, CDR2 YFSETQ. Variable domain in full (rest from reference TRBV5-1 and TRBJ1-6): KAGVTQTPRYLIKTRGQQVTLSCSPISGHRSVSWYQQTPGQGLQFLFEYFSETQRNKGNFPGRFSGRQFSNSRSEMNVSTLELGDSALYLCASSLEGISNSPLHFGNGTRLTVT.

V and J are TRBV19 and TRBJ2-3, with 8 nucleotides matching TRBD1. The CDR3 is 14 residues long. Germline CDR1 reads LNHDA; CDR2 reads SQIVND (reference sequence). V gave up 3 bases and J gave up 1 base; unmatched junction bases: 0. Here the CDR3 DNA reads TGTGCCAGTAGTATGGGACAGGGCACAGATACGCAGTATTTT. This sequence encodes CASSMGQGTDTQYF.

The chain recombines TRBV6-2 or TRBV6-3 with TRBJ2-1; 8 bases fit TRBD2. The CDR3 runs to 18 residues. With V trimmed by 6 bases and J by 0 bases, 13 bases remained unmatched. The V gene's germline CDR1 is MNHEY and CDR2 SVGEGT. This CDR3 is CASSGLQRAGGSYNEQFF. The DNA of the CDR3 is TGTGCCAGCAGCGGACTCCAAAGGGCGGGGGGCTCCTACAATGAGCAGTTCTTC.

This chain's CDR3 is CATSNLAGAYNEQFF. In nucleotides, the CDR3 is TGTGCCACCAGCAACCTAGCGGGGGCCTACAATGAGCAGTTCTTC. The chain employs TRBV15 and TRBJ2-1; 10 bases are a match to TRBD2. In germline, CDR1 is LNHNV, CDR2 YYDKDF (reference sequence). Trimming took 4 bases from V and 2 from J; bases not matched to a gene: 2. The CDR3 is made up of 15 amino acids. The whole variable domain, remainder taken from reference TRBV15 and TRBJ2-1, is DAMVIQNPRYQVTQFGKPVTLSCSQTLNHNVMYWYQQKSSQAPKLLFHYYDKDFNNEADTPDNFQSRRPNTSFCFLDIRSPGLGDTAMYLCATSNLAGAYNEQFFGPGTRLTVL.

This clone was detected only a few times. The chain joins TRBV9 to TRBJ2-7; 8 bases match TRBD1. The CDR3 has 14 residues. V gave up 0 bases and J gave up 6 bases; unmatched junction bases: 5. Germline V gene data show CDR1 as SGDLS and CDR2 as YYNGEE. The DNA for the CDR3 is TGTGCCAGCAGCGTAGCATACAGGGGGAGCGAGCAGTACTTC. It codes for CASSVAYRGSEQYF.

This clone was counted only a few times. The genes are TRBV3-1 (or the pseudogene TRBV3-2) and TRBJ1-2; the match to TRBD1 covers 9 bases. The CDR3 contains 14 residues. V trimming: 6 bases; J trimming: 3 bases; junction bases outside the gene matches: 5. Germline values: CDR1 LGHDT, CDR2 YNNKEL (reference sequence). In nucleotides, the CDR3 is TGTGCCAGCAGTCGGGACAGGGCAGACTATGGCTACACCTTC. Residues: CASSRDRADYGYTF.

This chain joins TRBV7-2 and TRBJ1-2; D is perhaps TRBD1 (5 bases). The ends were cut back, 4 bases at V and 0 bases at J, with 9 bases in the middle. The length of the CDR3 is 14 residues. The germline CDR1 and CDR2 sequences are SGHTA and FQGNSA. The CDR3 DNA sequence: TGTGCCAGCAGCTCCCAGACAGCTAACTATGGCTACACCTTC. Translated, it gives CASSSQTANYGYTF.

The V gene is TRBV6-5, the J gene TRBJ2-5, with 7 bases identical to TRBD1. The germline gives CDR1 MNHEY, CDR2 SVGAGI. V dropped 0 bases and J dropped 2; count of bases not matched to a gene: 0. The CDR3 runs 14 residues. DNA for the CDR3: TGTGCCAGCAGTTACTCGACAGGGCAAGAGACCCAGTACTTC. Amino acids: CASSYSTGQETQYF.

The chain is built from TRBV6-5 and TRBJ1-2, with 7 nucleotides matching TRBD1. There are 13 residues in the CDR3. V lost 7 bases and J lost 3; bases outside the gene matches: 5. Germline V lookup: CDR1 MNHEY, CDR2 SVGAGI. CDR3 nucleotide sequence: TGTGCCAGCACCTCGACAGGGCACTATGGCTACACCTTC. Protein sequence: CASTSTGHYGYTF.

The chain has TRBV11-3 and TRBJ2-1, with TRBD1 matching over 9 bases. CDR1 is SGHNT, CDR2 YENEEA, per germline. Trimming at V came to 8 bases and at J to 2 bases, leaving 10 bases not matched to a gene. The length of the CDR3 is 16 residues. In nucleotides, the CDR3 is TGTGCCAGCCTGATCTCCGGGACAGGGACCTACAATGAGCAGTTCTTC. This gives the protein CASLISGTGTYNEQFF.

The chain joins TRBV7-6 to TRBJ2-3; D is possibly TRBD2 (7 bases). The germline gives CDR1 SGHVS, CDR2 FNYEAQ. This CDR3 contains 15 residues. The ends were cut back, 2 bases at V and 5 bases at J, with 14 bases in the middle. In DNA, the CDR3 is TGTGCCAGCAGCTTATCCCGGGGGGCTAGAGATACGCAGTATTTT. This gives the protein CASSLSRGARDTQYF.